This T cell receptor beta chain was documented in a study of T cell changes during pregnancy in multiple sclerosis. The CDR3 sequence is 16 residues long. V lost 5 bases to trimming and J lost 3 bases; unmatched junction nucleotides: 13. Germline values: CDR1 LNHNV, CDR2 YYDKDF (reference sequence). Data came from immunoSEQ multiplex PCR; TCRdb stores just in-frame clones and leaves some out. Of 70,000 or so clones in the sample, about 92% were seen once. The sequencing here drew on peripheral blood, taken in the third trimester of pregnancy. This receptor was obtained from a female donor in good health, enrolled as a control in a pregnancy study. The chain couples TRBV15 to TRBJ2-7; 7 bases agree with TRBD2. The CDR3 coding sequence is TGTGCCACCAGCCGTGAGGGAGGGGCACTAATCTACGAGCAGTACTTC. It encodes CATSREGGALIYEQYF.